The 18 T cell receptor beta chains below were found in one sample sequenced in a study of T-cell reconstitution after alpha-beta-depleted transplantation in children. Unique molecular identifiers were incorporated when the TCRbeta library was constructed. TCRdb re-derived calls from the PCR reads in MiXCR, one entry per CDR3 protein. The sample contains about 980,000 distinct CDR3 sequences, about 26% of which appear only once. The sequences come from PBMCs, mostly from graft donor cells, collected 360 days after TCRalphabeta/CD19-depleted stem cell transplant. The receptors come from a boy younger than two who had a stem cell transplant for SCID, so the T cells may come from the graft donor.

V and J are TRBV20-1 and TRBJ2-2, with D tentatively TRBD1 or TRBD2 (6 bases each). The V end was cut by 3 bases, the J end by 3 bases, with 14 bases between. The CDR3 extends over 15 amino acids. Germline CDR1 and CDR2: DFQATT and SNEGSKA (reference sequence). CDR3 bases: TGCAGTGCTAGGGAAGGGGGGCCGTACACCGGGGAGCTGTTTTTT. Translating it yields CSAREGGPYTGELFF.

The chain uses TRBV28 and TRBJ1-1, with D maybe TRBD1 (6 bases). Germline assignment: CDR1 MDHEN and CDR2 SYDVKM. V lost 2 bases to trimming and J lost 6 bases, with 16 bases between them. This CDR3 is built from 15 residues. The CDR3 DNA sequence: TGTGCCAGCAGTTTAGGGGGACATCAGACACCTGAAGCTTTCTTT. Amino acids: CASSLGGHQTPEAFF. Looking up the rest from reference TRBV28 and TRBJ1-1 gives the full variable domain: DVKVTQSSRYLVKRTGEKVFLECVQDMDHENMFWYRQDPGLGLRLIYFSYDVKMKEKGDIPEGYSVSREKKERFSLILESASTNQTSMYLCASSLGGHQTPEAFFGQGTRLTVV.

There are a few counts of this clonotype. This chain joins TRBV6-1 and TRBJ2-3; 7 bases line up with TRBD1. Germline V CDR1 and CDR2: MNHNS, SASEGT. The CDR3 contains 16 residues. V shed 4 bases, J shed 4 bases, and the junction held 11 bases outside the gene matches. CDR3 DNA: TGTGCCAGCAGTGGCCTCCCGACAGGGAATCCAGATACGCAGTATTTT. This codes for CASSGLPTGNPDTQYF.

This clonotype was detected ten times or more. V and J are TRBV29-1 and TRBJ1-3, with D unclear. The germline V gene has CDR1 SQVTM and CDR2 ANQGSEA. The CDR3 consists of 12 residues. Trimming took off 4 bases at V and 4 bases at J, with 8 bases between the two ends. The CDR3 sequence is CSVVHRGNTIYF. CDR3 DNA: TGCAGCGTTGTCCATAGGGGAAACACCATATATTTT.

V usage is TRBV4-1 and J usage is TRBJ2-7, with 9 bases that match TRBD1. CDR1 is MGHRA, CDR2 YSYEKL, per germline. The V and J ends lost 1 base and 1 base, in that order; junction bases with no gene match: 14. The CDR3 sequence is 19 residues long. The CDR3 nucleotides read TGCGCCAGCAGCCAAGTAGTGAGCATAAAAGGACAGGGGTCCTACGAGCAGTACTTC. This sequence encodes CASSQVVSIKGQGSYEQYF.

The rearrangement uses TRBV7-2 and TRBJ1-1; perhaps TRBD1 as D (5 bases). The CDR3 spans 13 residues. Germline CDR1 is SGHTA and CDR2 is FQGNSA. V was trimmed by 0 bases and J by 12 bases, leaving 14 bases between them. The CDR3 is CASSLARQHLTFF. DNA for the CDR3: TGTGCCAGCAGCTTAGCGAGACAGCATTTAACTTTCTTT.

The chain combines TRBV5-1 with TRBJ2-7, with 7 bases matching TRBD1. J gave up 3 bases and V 3 bases, and 12 bases lay outside the gene matches. Germline V lookup: CDR1 SGHRS, CDR2 YFSETQ. The CDR3 has 16 amino acids. The DNA of the CDR3 is TGCGCCAGCAGCTCGGCACTCGGACAGGCGAACTACGAGCAGTACTTC. This sequence encodes CASSSALGQANYEQYF.

V gene TRBV9 combines with J gene TRBJ1-2; D unclear. Germline V lookup: CDR1 SGDLS, CDR2 YYNGEE. The CDR3 runs 12 residues. Trimming stripped 4 bases from V and 4 bases from J, with 8 bases between. CDR3 in DNA: TGTGCCAGCAGCCAGAGCGGCTATGGCTACACCTTC. It translates to CASSQSGYGYTF. Looking up the rest from reference TRBV9 and TRBJ1-2 gives the full variable domain: DSGVTQTPKHLITATGQRVTLRCSPRSGDLSVYWYQQSLDQGLQFLIQYYNGEERAKGNILERFSAQQFPDLHSELNLSSLELGDSALYFCASSQSGYGYTFGSGTRLTVV.

The CDR3 bases are TGCAGTGCTAGAGGACAGACGAACACTGAAGCTTTCTTT. Translating gives CSARGQTNTEAFF. The V and J genes are TRBV20-1 and TRBJ1-1; D perhaps matches TRBD1 (5 bases). The CDR3 is 13 residues long. Trimming shortened V by 1 base and J by 1 base, and 7 bases separated the two germline ends. The germline V gene encodes CDR1 DFQATT and CDR2 SNEGSKA (reference sequence).

This clonotype was detected only a few times. V usage is TRBV12-3 or TRBV12-4 and J usage is TRBJ2-5, with 14 bases aligning to TRBD2. Trimming cost V 5 bases and J 5 bases; bases outside gene matches: 1. This CDR3 spans 14 amino acids. The CDR3 protein is CASSRLAGGETQYF. CDR3 sequence (DNA): TGTGCCAGCAGTAGACTAGCGGGGGGGGAGACCCAGTACTTC.

This clonotype was counted a few times. This chain uses TRBV3-1 with TRBJ2-1; D unclear. The CDR3 is made up of 13 amino acids. V shed 3 bases and J shed 5 bases, with 8 bases lying between them. Germline V gene data show CDR1 as LGHDT and CDR2 as YNNKEL (reference sequence). The CDR3 is CASSQFGDNEQFF. The CDR3 region has the DNA TGTGCCAGCAGCCAGTTTGGGGACAATGAGCAGTTCTTC.

This rearrangement joins TRBV4-3 to TRBJ2-3; 10 bases agree with TRBD2. Trimming cost V 0 bases and J 6 bases; bases outside gene matches: 9. The CDR3 covers 17 residues. Looked up from germline, CDR1 is LGHNA and CDR2 is YSLEER. Here the CDR3 reads CASSQELTSGERDTQYF. Written as DNA, the CDR3 is TGCGCCAGCAGCCAAGAACTAACTAGCGGGGAACGTGATACGCAGTATTTT.

V gene TRBV6-2 or TRBV6-3 combines with J gene TRBJ2-1; D remains ambiguous. The CDR3 consists of 18 residues. The V gene's germline CDR1 is MNHEY and CDR2 SVGEGT. Trimming stripped 2 bases from V and 0 bases from J, with 17 bases between. The CDR3 sequence: CASSYNFRIPSSYNEQFF. CDR3 DNA: TGTGCCAGCAGTTACAACTTCAGAATACCGAGCTCCTACAATGAGCAGTTCTTC.

This clonotype turned up a few times. The rearrangement links TRBV11-2 to TRBJ2-1; 8 nucleotides match TRBD2. The CDR3 is 16 residues long. Trimming at V came to 5 bases and at J to 8 bases, leaving 14 bases not matched to a gene. CDR1 is SGHAT, CDR2 FQNNGV, per germline. DNA for the CDR3: TGTGCCAGCAGCCCGGGACCCCTTGCGGGGGGCGATGAGCAGTTCTTC. As protein: CASSPGPLAGGDEQFF. The whole variable domain, remainder taken from reference TRBV11-2 and TRBJ2-1, is EAGVAQSPRYKIIEKRQSVAFWCNPISGHATLYWYQQILGQGPKLLIQFQNNGVVDDSQLPKDRFSAERLKGVDSTLKIQPAKLEDSAVYLCASSPGPLAGGDEQFFGPGTRLTVL.

This clonotype was picked up a small number of times. The V and J genes are TRBV5-1 and TRBJ2-2; 9 nucleotides match TRBD2. V was pared by 4 bases and J by 1 base, with 8 bases of the junction left unmatched. CDR3 length equals 17 residues. Germline CDR1 reads SGHRS; CDR2 reads YFSETQ. The CDR3 DNA is TGCGCCAGCAGCGCGGCTAGCGGGACTGAGAACACCGGGGAGCTGTTTTTT. The encoded protein is CASSAASGTENTGELFF. Looking up the rest from reference TRBV5-1 and TRBJ2-2 gives the full variable domain: KAGVTQTPRYLIKTRGQQVTLSCSPISGHRSVSWYQQTPGQGLQFLFEYFSETQRNKGNFPGRFSGRQFSNSRSEMNVSTLELGDSALYLCASSAASGTENTGELFFGEGSRLTVL.

V is TRBV4-3 and J is TRBJ2-2; TRBD2 aligns across 15 bases. Germline assignment: CDR1 LGHNA and CDR2 YSLEER. This CDR3 region has 18 residues. V lost 4 bases to trimming and J lost 6 bases; unmatched junction nucleotides: 9. The CDR3 nucleotides read TGCGCCAGCAGCCGGTGGGGACTAGCGGGGGGAGCTTCCGGGGAGCTGTTTTTT. Its translation: CASSRWGLAGGASGELFF.

At least ten counts were recorded for this clonotype. V is TRBV3-1 and J is TRBJ2-1; no firm D call. V gave up 4 bases and J gave up 10 bases, with 17 bases separating them. Germline values: CDR1 LGHDT, CDR2 YNNKEL (reference sequence). The CDR3 loop spans 14 amino acids. CDR3 DNA sequence: TGTGCCAGCAGCCCACCCACACGGTTTAGAGAGCAGTTCTTC. It codes for CASSPPTRFREQFF.

There are a few counts of this clonotype. The chain couples TRBV7-2 to TRBJ1-1; perhaps TRBD1 as D (6 bases). The CDR3 runs to 16 residues. V lost 5 bases and J lost 3, with 19 bases in between. Germline loops: CDR1 SGHTA, CDR2 FQGNSA. The CDR3 sequence is CASSPGTRRGDTEAFF. CDR3 sequence (DNA): TGTGCCAGCAGCCCCGGGACGCGGAGGGGGGACACTGAAGCTTTCTTT.